Following are 18 T cell receptor beta chains from one sample sequenced in a study of cytomegalovirus exposure and HLA in healthy donors. The study ran its PCR with 60 Vbeta and 13 Jbeta primers. Generated by immunoSEQ multiplex PCR, the TCRdb table keeps only in-frame clones and is missing some. This sample carries fewer than 50,000 clones, with more than 8% going to the ten biggest clones. The specimen sequenced was PBMCs. All receptors derive from a male donor in good health and CMV-seronegative.

The gene calls are TRBV19 and TRBJ1-5, with a weak D call TRBD1 (5 bases). Germline values: CDR1 LNHDA, CDR2 SQIVND (reference sequence). V lost 3 bases to trimming and J lost 4 bases, with 16 bases between them. The CDR3 loop spans 16 amino acids. CDR3 sequence: CASSIRSVGQNQPQHF. The CDR3 DNA reads TGTGCCAGTAGTATCCGATCCGTAGGACAAAATCAGCCCCAGCATTTT.

This chain links TRBV2 with TRBJ2-7, with 14 bases identical to TRBD2. Looked up from germline, CDR1 is SNHLY and CDR2 is FYNNEI. This CDR3 spans 15 amino acids. J gave up 2 bases and V 5 bases, and 2 bases lay outside the gene matches. The CDR3 coding sequence is TGTGCCAGCAGTCCGGGACTAGCGGGGGCCTACGAGCAGTACTTC. It is translated as CASSPGLAGAYEQYF.

V and J are TRBV4-2 and TRBJ1-2; tentative D call: TRBD1 (6 bases). This CDR3 contains 16 residues. V was pared by 1 base and J by 4 bases, with 16 bases between. The germline V gene has CDR1 LGHNA and CDR2 YNFKEQ. DNA for the CDR3: TGTGCCAGCAGCCAAGCAACAGGGCCACCTTCCTATGGCTACACCTTC. It translates to CASSQATGPPSYGYTF.

This chain connects TRBV4-2 to TRBJ2-1; 8 positions match TRBD1. CDR3 size: 15 residues. Germline CDR1 reads LGHNA; CDR2 reads YNFKEQ. V shed 8 bases, J shed 5 bases, and the junction held 11 bases outside the gene matches. CDR3 nucleotide sequence: TGTGCCAGCCGAGCAGGGGGCGCCGCCGACAATGAGCAGTTCTTC. Its protein product is CASRAGGAADNEQFF.

The chain uses TRBV25-1 and TRBJ2-3; a weak D match, TRBD2 (5 bases). V was pared by 6 bases and J by 2 bases, with 15 bases between. Germline V gene data show CDR1 as MGHDK and CDR2 as SYGVNS. The CDR3 totals 15 residues. CDR3 protein: CASRASWENTDTQYF. The CDR3 bases are TGTGCCAGCAGAGCTTCGTGGGAGAACACAGATACGCAGTATTTT. The variable domain in full, completed from reference TRBV25-1 and TRBJ2-3, reads EADIYQTPRYLVIGTGKKITLECSQTMGHDKMYWYQQDPGMELHLIHYSYGVNSTEKGDLSSESTVSRIRTEHFPLTLESARPSHTSQYLCASRASWENTDTQYFGPGTRLTVL.

The chain is built from TRBV11-2 and TRBJ2-1; 10 nucleotides match TRBD2. The germline V gene has CDR1 SGHAT and CDR2 FQNNGV. V was clipped by 1 base and J by 7 bases; unmatched bases: 4. This CDR3 contains 15 residues. The CDR3 reads CASSLAAGGGNEQFF. The CDR3 nucleotides are TGTGCCAGCAGCTTAGCAGCGGGAGGGGGTAATGAGCAGTTCTTC. Full variable domain (rest looked up from reference TRBV11-2 and TRBJ2-1): EAGVAQSPRYKIIEKRQSVAFWCNPISGHATLYWYQQILGQGPKLLIQFQNNGVVDDSQLPKDRFSAERLKGVDSTLKIQPAKLEDSAVYLCASSLAAGGGNEQFFGPGTRLTVL.

The chain employs TRBV29-1 and TRBJ2-7; TRBD2 matches 10 bases. V was clipped by 4 bases and J by 5 bases; unmatched bases: 5. Germline V gene data show CDR1 as SQVTM and CDR2 as ANQGSEA. This CDR3 is built from 13 residues. CDR3: CSVVGTSANEQYF. The DNA of the CDR3 is TGCAGCGTTGTGGGGACTAGCGCCAACGAGCAGTACTTC.

The chain couples TRBV6-1 to TRBJ2-3; D gene uncertain. This CDR3 has 14 amino acids. Trimming took 0 bases from V and 4 from J, leaving 8 bases between them. Per germline, CDR1 MNHNS and CDR2 SASEGT. Here the CDR3 reads CASSEAPAADTQYF. CDR3 in DNA: TGTGCCAGCAGTGAAGCCCCTGCGGCAGATACGCAGTATTTT.

About this clone itself: Its ends do not fully match the called genes, so a read error is possible. The gene calls are TRBV30 and TRBJ1-3; TRBD1 is a possible D gene (5 bases). This CDR3 comprises 15 residues. The germline gives CDR1 GTSNPN, CDR2 SVGIG (reference sequence). CDR3 nucleotide sequence: TGTGCCGGGAGTGTAGGGGCGCGAACTGGAAACACCATATATTTT. Its protein product is CAGSVGARTGNTIYF.

The chain recombines TRBV28 with TRBJ2-7, with 7 bases lining up with TRBD1. Germline lookup yields CDR1 MDHEN and CDR2 SYDVKM. CDR3 size: 15 residues. Losses at the gene ends were 1 base for V and 3 bases for J; bases not matched to a gene: 6. CDR3 residues: CASSLYSGQLYEQYF. CDR3 coding DNA: TGTGCCAGCAGTTTATACTCGGGACAGCTCTACGAGCAGTACTTC.

V usage is TRBV5-1 and J usage is TRBJ1-3; D may be TRBD1 (6 bases). The V gene lost 4 bases and the J gene lost 0 bases, with 11 bases spanning the gap. Germline V gene data show CDR1 as SGHRS and CDR2 as YFSETQ. The CDR3 is 15 residues long. The CDR3 DNA is TGCGCCAGCAGCCAAGGGGACAACTCTGGAAACACCATATATTTT. It encodes CASSQGDNSGNTIYF.

This chain links TRBV5-6 with TRBJ1-2; no clear D gene. The V and J ends lost 3 bases and 0 bases respectively, with 15 bases between them. The CDR3 loop spans 16 amino acids. Germline V gene lookup returns CDR1 SGHDT and CDR2 YYEEEE. The CDR3 nucleotides are TGTGCCAGCAGCTGGGCCCATGGCAGGTCTAACTATGGCTACACCTTC. This translates into CASSWAHGRSNYGYTF. Supplemented by reference TRBV5-6 and TRBJ1-2, the full variable domain reads DAGVTQSPTHLIKTRGQQVTLRCSPKSGHDTVSWYQQALGQGPQFIFQYYEEEERQRGNFPDRFSGHQFPNYSSELNVNALLLGDSALYLCASSWAHGRSNYGYTFGSGTRLTVV.

This chain connects TRBV28 to TRBJ2-5, with a possible D match to TRBD1 (5 bases). The J call may be wrong; the DNA end is better matched by TRBJ2-7. Germline CDR1 is MDHEN and CDR2 is SYDVKM. This CDR3 comprises 13 residues. For the CDR3, the DNA is TGTGCCAGCAGTTTACAGGACACCCACGAGCAGTACTTC. Protein sequence: CASSLQDTHEQYF.

The chain couples TRBV18 to TRBJ2-2, with D possibly matching TRBD2 (7 bases). This CDR3 has 15 residues. The V and J ends lost 0 bases and 8 bases respectively, with 13 bases between them. CDR1 KGHSH and CDR2 LQKENI come from the germline V gene. Written as DNA, the CDR3 is TGTGCCAGCTCACCACCGTCGGGGGGCTCGGGGGAGCTGTTTTTT. The encoded protein is CASSPPSGGSGELFF.

The chain combines TRBV18 with TRBJ2-7; 9 positions agree with TRBD1. CDR3 length: 16 residues. Germline CDR1 reads KGHSH; CDR2 reads LQKENI. V lost 6 bases to trimming and J lost 0 bases; unmatched junction nucleotides: 9. The DNA of the CDR3 is TGTGCCAGCTCCTTCGGACAGGGGCGGTCCTCCTACGAGCAGTACTTC. It encodes CASSFGQGRSSYEQYF.

CDR3: CASSGTSGFTGELFF. The CDR3, as DNA: TGTGCCAGCAGCGGGACTAGCGGGTTCACCGGGGAGCTGTTTTTT. This rearrangement joins TRBV13 to TRBJ2-2, with 12 bases lining up with TRBD2. The V segment lost 5 bases and the J segment 4 bases; nucleotides outside the gene matches: 2. Germline V gives CDR1 PRHDT, CDR2 FYEKMQ (reference sequence). This CDR3 region has 15 residues.

About this clone itself: One end of the junction fails to match germline, which may point to a read error. V gene TRBV5-1 combines with J gene TRBJ1-1; 10 bases map to TRBD1. The CDR3 runs to 18 residues. CDR1 and CDR2 from the germline V gene are SGHRS and YFSETQ. Written as DNA, the CDR3 is TGCGCCAGCAGGGGGGGATCCGGGACAGGGGATCGGAACGCTGAAGCTTTCTTT. As protein: CASRGGSGTGDRNAEAFF.

The chain joins TRBV18 to TRBJ2-2; TRBD1 agrees at 10 bases. Germline CDR1 reads KGHSH; CDR2 reads LQKENI. V was clipped by 6 bases and J by 10 bases; unmatched bases: 11. The CDR3 length is 15 residues. For the CDR3, the DNA is TGTGCCAGCTCCCCGGGACAGGGGCATAGGGAGGAGCTGTTTTTT. Protein product: CASSPGQGHREELFF.